This record looks at one T cell receptor (beta chain) sequence and its context. The target antigen is unknown. The source of the sample is a study of T cells in Graves' hyperthyroidism and ophthalmopathy. The TCR beta CDR3 regions underwent amplification using RNA transcripts as the source. Primed by the HTBI set, a first-round RT-PCR was run on the TCR CDR3. One entry per CDR3 protein, called by TCRdb with MiXCR from the multiplex PCR reads. The repertoire holds around 350,000 distinct CDR3 sequences, with approximately 19% as singletons. The CDR3 is 14 residues long. Deletions cut 3 bases from V and 4 bases from J, with 12 bases between. Study-level findings and limits: In blood, most of the thyroid clonotypes expanded above 0.001 were also present.

Calling Graves' hyperthyroidism stable meant ophthalmopathy did not progress within 18 months. The gene calls are TRBV12-3 or TRBV12-4 and TRBJ2-5; D may be TRBD2 (6 bases). The TCR originated in a woman between 18 and 30 years old with Graves' hyperthyroidism. Sequencing was done on a sample of blood. The CDR3 nucleotides read TGTGCCAGCAGTTTGGTCCCGGGAGTAGAGACCCAGTACTTC. It is translated as CASSLVPGVETQYF.